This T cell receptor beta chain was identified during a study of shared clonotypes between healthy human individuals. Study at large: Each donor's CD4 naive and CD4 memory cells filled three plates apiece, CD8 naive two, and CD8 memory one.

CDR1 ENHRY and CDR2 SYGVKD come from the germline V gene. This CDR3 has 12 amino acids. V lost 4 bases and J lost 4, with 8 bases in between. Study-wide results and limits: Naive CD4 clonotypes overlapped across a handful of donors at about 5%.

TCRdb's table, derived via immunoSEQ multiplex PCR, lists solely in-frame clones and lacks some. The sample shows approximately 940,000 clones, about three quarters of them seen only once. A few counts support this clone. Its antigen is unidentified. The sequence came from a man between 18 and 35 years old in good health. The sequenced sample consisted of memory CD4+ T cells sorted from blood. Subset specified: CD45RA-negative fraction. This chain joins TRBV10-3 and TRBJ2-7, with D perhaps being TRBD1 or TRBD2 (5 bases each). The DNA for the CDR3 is TGTGCCATCAGTGGAGGGGTATACGAGCAGTACTTC. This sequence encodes CAISGGVYEQYF.